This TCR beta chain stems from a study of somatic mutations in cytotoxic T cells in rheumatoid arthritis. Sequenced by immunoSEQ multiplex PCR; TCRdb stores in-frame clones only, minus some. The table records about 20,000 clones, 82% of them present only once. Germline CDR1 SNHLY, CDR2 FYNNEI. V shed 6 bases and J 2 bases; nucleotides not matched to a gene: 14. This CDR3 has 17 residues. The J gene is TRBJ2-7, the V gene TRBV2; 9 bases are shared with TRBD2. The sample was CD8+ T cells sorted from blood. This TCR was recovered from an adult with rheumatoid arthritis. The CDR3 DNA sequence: TGTGCCAGCAGGGCCGGGACTAGCCGGGTGGGAACCTACGAGCAGTACTTC. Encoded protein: CASRAGTSRVGTYEQYF.